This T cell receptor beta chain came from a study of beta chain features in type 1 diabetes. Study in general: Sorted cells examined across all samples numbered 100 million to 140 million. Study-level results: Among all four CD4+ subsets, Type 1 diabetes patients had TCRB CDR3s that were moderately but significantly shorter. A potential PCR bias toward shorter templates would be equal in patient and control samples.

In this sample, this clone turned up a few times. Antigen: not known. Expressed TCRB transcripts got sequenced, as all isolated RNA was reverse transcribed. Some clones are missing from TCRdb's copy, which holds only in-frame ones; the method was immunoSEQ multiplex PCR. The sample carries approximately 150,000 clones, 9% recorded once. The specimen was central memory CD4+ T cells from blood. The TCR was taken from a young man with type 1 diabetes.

In nucleotides, the CDR3 is TGTGCCAGCAGCGCCAACCTCATGAGCTCCTACAATGAGCAGTTCTTC. Its protein product is CASSANLMSSYNEQFF. The J gene is TRBJ2-1, the V gene TRBV9; D not certain. Germline V CDR1 and CDR2: SGDLS, YYNGEE. This CDR3 spans 16 amino acids. V lost 3 bases and J 0 bases, leaving 13 bases between the germline ends.